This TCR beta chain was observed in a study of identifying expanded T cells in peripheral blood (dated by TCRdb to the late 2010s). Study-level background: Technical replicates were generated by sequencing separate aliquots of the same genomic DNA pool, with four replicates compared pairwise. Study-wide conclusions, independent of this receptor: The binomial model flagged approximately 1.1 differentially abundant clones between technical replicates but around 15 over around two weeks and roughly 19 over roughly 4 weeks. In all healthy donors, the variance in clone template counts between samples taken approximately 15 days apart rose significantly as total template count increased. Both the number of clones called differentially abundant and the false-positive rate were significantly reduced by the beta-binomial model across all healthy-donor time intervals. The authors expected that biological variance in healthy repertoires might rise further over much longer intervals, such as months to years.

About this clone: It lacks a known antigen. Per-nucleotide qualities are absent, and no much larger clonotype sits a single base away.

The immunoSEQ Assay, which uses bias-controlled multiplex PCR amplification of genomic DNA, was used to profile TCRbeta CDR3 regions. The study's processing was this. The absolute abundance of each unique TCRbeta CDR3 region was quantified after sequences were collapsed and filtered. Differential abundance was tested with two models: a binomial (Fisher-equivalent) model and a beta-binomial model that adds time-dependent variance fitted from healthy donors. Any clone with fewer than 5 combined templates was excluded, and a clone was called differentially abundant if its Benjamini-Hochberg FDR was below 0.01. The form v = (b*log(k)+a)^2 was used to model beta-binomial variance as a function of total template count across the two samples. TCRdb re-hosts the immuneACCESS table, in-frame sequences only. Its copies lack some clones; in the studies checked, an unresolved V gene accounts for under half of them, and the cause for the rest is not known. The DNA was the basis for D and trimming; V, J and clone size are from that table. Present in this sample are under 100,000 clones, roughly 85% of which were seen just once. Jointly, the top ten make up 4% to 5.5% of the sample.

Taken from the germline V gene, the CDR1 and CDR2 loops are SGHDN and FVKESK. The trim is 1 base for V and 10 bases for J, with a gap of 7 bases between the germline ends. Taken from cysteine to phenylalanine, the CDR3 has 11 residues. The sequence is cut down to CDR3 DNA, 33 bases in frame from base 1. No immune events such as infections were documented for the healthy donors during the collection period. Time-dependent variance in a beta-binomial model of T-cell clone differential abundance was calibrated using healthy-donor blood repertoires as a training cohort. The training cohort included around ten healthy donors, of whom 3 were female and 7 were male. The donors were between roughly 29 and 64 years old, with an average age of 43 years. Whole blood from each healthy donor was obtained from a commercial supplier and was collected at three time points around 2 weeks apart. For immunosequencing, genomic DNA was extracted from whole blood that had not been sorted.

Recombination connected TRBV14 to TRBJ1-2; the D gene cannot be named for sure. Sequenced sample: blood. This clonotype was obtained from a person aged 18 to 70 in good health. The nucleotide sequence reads TGTGCCAGCAGCCAAGGTTATCTCTACACCTTC. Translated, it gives CASSQGYLYTF. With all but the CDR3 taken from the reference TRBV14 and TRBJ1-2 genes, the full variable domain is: EAGVTQFPSHSVIEKGQTVTLRCDPISGHDNLYWYRRVMGKEIKFLLHFVKESKQDESGMPNNRFLAERTGGTYSTLKVQPAELEDSGVYFCASSQGYLYTFGSGTRLTVV.